This T cell receptor beta chain was observed in a study of vaccination and CD4 T cells after COVID-19. General study findings and limits: No early post-infection timepoints were studied, and convalescent patients studied were relatively few.

Germline-derived CDR1 and CDR2 are MDHEN and SYDVKM. This CDR3 comprises 14 residues. Between the trimmed V and J ends, which lost 7 bases and 2 bases, there was a span of 12 bases. Treatment specified: roughly 11-day PBMC culture with coronavirus spike peptide pools or control peptides (ViraFEST assay). The Oncomine TCR Beta short-read assay was applied to DNA of cultured CD4+ T cells. Cultured CD4+ T cells were the source of extracted genomic DNA. TCRdb re-analysed the PCR reads in MiXCR, keeping a single row per CDR3 protein. The sample has 9,500 to 15,000 distinct CDR3 sequences, 50% to 60% seen once; the top ten hold over 25%. Worth noting for this clonotype: The antigen remains unidentified.

Sequences were obtained from CD4+ T cells from blood, cultured in vitro. This clonotype originated in a human donor who had recovered from COVID-19. The chain uses TRBV28 and TRBJ1-5; D call uncertain. The CDR3 coding sequence is TGTGCCAGCACCCCGGGAAATGGCAATCAGCCCCAGCATTTT. Amino acid sequence: CASTPGNGNQPQHF.